The 22 T cell receptor beta chains reported below all come from one sample, sequenced in a study of OX40 agonist ivuxolimab in advanced cancers. TCRdb's copy holds only in-frame clones and misses some; the assay was immunoSEQ multiplex PCR. This sample has roughly 81,000 clones, with about 94% found just once. The sequencing used CD4+ or CD8+ T cells sorted from blood, collected in a trial of the OX40 agonist ivuxolimab. These TCRs come from an adult with an advanced solid tumor such as melanoma, head and neck, liver or kidney cancer.

The chain links TRBV27 to TRBJ2-7, with a weak D call TRBD2 (5 bases). This CDR3 has 15 residues. V dropped 6 bases and J dropped 3 bases, with 18 bases sitting between them. Germline V lookup: CDR1 MNHEY, CDR2 SMNVEV (reference sequence). In DNA form, the CDR3 reads TGTGCCAGCAGGGACTCGACCGCTCGTCACTACGAGCAGTACTTC. Protein product: CASRDSTARHYEQYF.

The chain has TRBV11-2 and TRBJ2-5, with 9 bases identical to TRBD2. The length of the CDR3 is 17 residues. CDR1 is SGHAT and CDR2 is FQNNGV in the germline V gene. Germline trimming cut 1 base from V and 4 bases from J; bases unmatched to any gene: 10. This CDR3 is CASSLAYSGSGGETQYF. CDR3 bases: TGTGCCAGCAGCTTAGCCTATAGCGGGAGTGGGGGAGAGACCCAGTACTTC.

This chain joins TRBV2 and TRBJ2-5, with a possible D match to TRBD1 (6 bases). In germline, CDR1 is SNHLY, CDR2 FYNNEI. V dropped 4 bases and J dropped 0 bases, with 9 bases sitting between them. CDR3 length: 14 residues. CDR3 loop: CASSAQGYQETQYF. The CDR3 DNA reads TGTGCCAGCAGTGCACAGGGATACCAAGAGACCCAGTACTTC.

V gene TRBV5-5 combines with J gene TRBJ2-3; 10 positions agree with TRBD1. CDR3 length equals 15 residues. Germline CDR1 is SGHKS and CDR2 is YYEKEE (reference sequence). V was clipped by 5 bases and J by 3 bases; unmatched bases: 6. The DNA for the CDR3 is TGTGCCAGCAGTGACCGGGACAGGGGTACAGATACGCAGTATTTT. As protein: CASSDRDRGTDTQYF.

The chain uses TRBV19 and TRBJ2-2; D is ambiguous. Germline V lookup: CDR1 LNHDA, CDR2 SQIVND (reference sequence). The CDR3 covers 12 residues. Trimming pared 9 bases from V and 6 bases from J, leaving 11 bases between. The chain's CDR3 is CASSVASGELFF. The CDR3 coding sequence is TGTGCCAGCTCCGTCGCATCCGGGGAGCTGTTTTTT.

The chain employs TRBV4-2 and TRBJ1-1; D is undetermined. CDR1 LGHNA and CDR2 YNFKEQ come from the germline V gene. CDR3 size: 14 residues. The V and J ends lost 4 bases and 1 base respectively, with 10 bases between them. The CDR3, as DNA: TGTGCCAGCAGCCCAAGGACGTCGAACACTGAAGCTTTCTTT. Translation: CASSPRTSNTEAFF.

The V and J genes are TRBV28 and TRBJ2-3; a possible D gene is TRBD2 (5 bases). This CDR3 comprises 14 residues. Trimming removed 5 bases at V and 4 bases at J, with 13 bases between. Germline CDR1 and CDR2: MDHEN and SYDVKM. This chain's CDR3 is CASSLSRRADTQYF. CDR3 in DNA: TGTGCCAGCAGTCTCTCCCGGCGGGCAGATACGCAGTATTTT.

The chain employs TRBV5-6 and TRBJ2-5; TRBD2 aligns across 8 bases. The germline gives CDR1 SGHDT, CDR2 YYEEEE. V was clipped by 4 bases and J by 11 bases; unmatched bases: 10. The length of the CDR3 is 13 residues. CDR3 region: CASSPGGLDKQYF. The CDR3 region has the DNA TGTGCCAGCAGCCCGGGGGGGTTAGACAAGCAGTACTTC.

The rearrangement joins TRBV9 to TRBJ1-1; D not certain. Trimming took off 3 bases at V and 0 bases at J, with 9 bases between the two ends. The CDR3 length is 14 residues. CDR1 and CDR2 from the germline V gene are SGDLS and YYNGEE. CDR3 nucleotides: TGTGCCAGCAGCGCCCAGGTTATGAACACTGAAGCTTTCTTT. Protein sequence: CASSAQVMNTEAFF. Combining the CDR3 with reference TRBV9 and TRBJ1-1 gives the whole variable domain DSGVTQTPKHLITATGQRVTLRCSPRSGDLSVYWYQQSLDQGLQFLIQYYNGEERAKGNILERFSAQQFPDLHSELNLSSLELGDSALYFCASSAQVMNTEAFFGQGTRLTVV.

The rearrangement uses TRBV28 and TRBJ2-1; no clear D gene. V gave up 2 bases and J gave up 9 bases, with 11 bases separating them. This CDR3 is 13 amino acids long. The germline V gene encodes CDR1 MDHEN and CDR2 SYDVKM. CDR3 sequence reads: CASSLPPFGEQFF. The CDR3 nucleotides are TGTGCCAGCAGTTTACCCCCGTTCGGTGAGCAGTTCTTC. Together with reference TRBV28 and TRBJ2-1, the CDR3 gives the full variable domain: DVKVTQSSRYLVKRTGEKVFLECVQDMDHENMFWYRQDPGLGLRLIYFSYDVKMKEKGDIPEGYSVSREKKERFSLILESASTNQTSMYLCASSLPPFGEQFFGPGTRLTVL.

The chain combines TRBV18 with TRBJ2-7, with no clear D. The CDR3 consists of 14 residues. The V and J ends lost 6 bases and 0 bases respectively, with 12 bases between them. Per germline, CDR1 KGHSH and CDR2 LQKENI. CDR3 amino acids: CASSPAPSSYEQYF. The CDR3 bases are TGTGCCAGCTCCCCGGCGCCCAGCTCCTACGAGCAGTACTTC.

This sequence joins TRBV19 and TRBJ2-5; maybe TRBD2 (6 bases). The assigned J gene may be wrong: the sequence end matches TRBJ2-7 better. Germline values: CDR1 LNHDA, CDR2 SQIVND (reference sequence). The CDR3 has 13 amino acids. This chain's CDR3 is CASSFSGYYEQYF. The CDR3 DNA follows: TGTGCCAGTAGCTTCAGCGGGTACTACGAGCAGTACTTC.

This chain uses TRBV28 with TRBJ1-5, with TRBD1 matching over 7 bases. After removal of 5 bases from V and 5 bases from J, the junction contained 12 bases not matched to a gene. Germline V gene sequence: CDR1 MDHEN, CDR2 SYDVKM. This CDR3 is built from 16 residues. CDR3 sequence (DNA): TGTGCCAGCAGTCTCTCCCGACAGGGAGCTTATCAGCCCCAGCATTTT. Translating it yields CASSLSRQGAYQPQHF.

The chain has TRBV7-8 and TRBJ2-7; D is undetermined. Germline V CDR1 and CDR2: SGHVS, FQNEAQ. V was clipped by 1 base and J by 1 base, with 5 bases between them. The CDR3 covers 13 residues. The CDR3 region is CASSLDGSYEQYF. DNA of the CDR3: TGTGCCAGCAGCTTAGATGGATCCTACGAGCAGTACTTC.

The gene calls are TRBV13 and TRBJ2-3; tentatively, D is TRBD2 (6 bases). The CDR3 is 14 amino acids. Trimming left V 4 bases short and J 1 base short, with 9 bases between. CDR1 is PRHDT and CDR2 is FYEKMQ in the germline V gene (reference sequence). This CDR3 is CASSYRLGTDTQYF. CDR3 bases: TGTGCCAGCAGCTACCGACTAGGCACAGATACGCAGTATTTT.

Concerning this clone itself: At one boundary the junction diverges from the germline segment, which might be a read error. The chain recombines TRBV5-1 with TRBJ2-7; TRBD2 might be the D (7 bases). This CDR3 has 15 residues. Germline CDR1 SGHRS, CDR2 YFSETQ. CDR3 in amino acids: CARSLGAGVAGDWYF. In DNA, the CDR3 is TGCGCCCGCAGCTTGGGGGCGGGGGTCGCGGGGGACTGGTACTTC.

This clone has just one count. The chain carries TRBV5-1 and TRBJ2-2, with a weak D call TRBD2 (6 bases). CDR1 and CDR2 (germline): SGHRS, YFSETQ. V lost 1 base and J lost 6, with 16 bases in between. The CDR3 has 16 residues. CDR3 sequence reads: CASSLWRESGAGELFF. The CDR3 nucleotides are TGCGCCAGCAGCTTGTGGAGGGAAAGTGGCGCCGGGGAGCTGTTTTTT. The entire variable domain, with the rest obtained from reference TRBV5-1 and TRBJ2-2, is as follows: KAGVTQTPRYLIKTRGQQVTLSCSPISGHRSVSWYQQTPGQGLQFLFEYFSETQRNKGNFPGRFSGRQFSNSRSEMNVSTLELGDSALYLCASSLWRESGAGELFFGEGSRLTVL.

The V gene is TRBV4-3, the J gene TRBJ2-7; D gene uncertain. The V end lost 1 base, the J end lost 3 bases, and 13 bases lay between the germline ends. Germline values: CDR1 LGHNA, CDR2 YSLEER. This CDR3 comprises 15 residues. The CDR3 here is CASSQGAGRVYEQYF. CDR3 sequence (DNA): TGCGCCAGCAGCCAAGGGGCCGGCCGGGTCTACGAGCAGTACTTC.

V is TRBV7-9 and J is TRBJ2-3; D is undetermined. Trimming shortened V by 3 bases and J by 0 bases, and 1 base separated the two germline ends. The CDR3 has 12 amino acids. Looked up from germline, CDR1 is SEHNR and CDR2 is FQNEAQ (reference sequence). The CDR3 loop is CASSFSTDTQYF. The CDR3 coding sequence is TGTGCCAGCAGCTTTAGCACAGATACGCAGTATTTT.

V gene TRBV19 combines with J gene TRBJ2-4; D is possibly TRBD1 (6 bases). Germline CDR1 LNHDA, CDR2 SQIVND (reference sequence). Trimming took off 1 base at V and 1 base at J, with 20 bases between the two ends. The length of the CDR3 is 19 residues. For the CDR3, the DNA is TGTGCCAGTAGTATAGCCCCCCTCACTACAGGGCTGGCCAAAAACATTCAGTACTTC. This translates into CASSIAPLTTGLAKNIQYF.

The chain uses TRBV5-8 and TRBJ2-3; D remains ambiguous. V was cut by 1 base and J by 2 bases, with 17 bases left in between. The CDR3 sequence is 17 residues long. Germline V gene data show CDR1 as SGHTS and CDR2 as YDEGEE. CDR3 in amino acids: CASSLMTRSYFTDTQYF. The CDR3 DNA reads TGTGCCAGCAGCTTGATGACAAGGAGCTACTTCACAGATACGCAGTATTTT. The full variable domain, rest sourced from reference TRBV5-8 and TRBJ2-3, is EAGVTQSPTHLIKTRGQQATLRCSPISGHTSVYWYQQALGLGLQFLLWYDEGEERNRGNFPPRFSGRQFPNYSSELNVNALELEDSALYLCASSLMTRSYFTDTQYFGPGTRLTVL.

J is TRBJ2-7 and V is TRBV5-1; D may be TRBD1 or TRBD2 (6 bases each). The CDR3 consists of 16 residues. Looked up from germline, CDR1 is SGHRS and CDR2 is YFSETQ. Trimming took off 0 bases at V and 2 bases at J, with 15 bases between the two ends. This CDR3 is CASSLGRSGGTYEQYF. For the CDR3, the DNA is TGCGCCAGCAGCTTGGGGCGCTCCGGGGGCACCTACGAGCAGTACTTC.